The 17 T cell receptor beta chains below were found in one sample sequenced in a study of sequential checkpoint blockade in melanoma. Sample treatment: randomized to nivolumab then ipilimumab (arm A) or the reverse (arm B). This table comes from immunoSEQ multiplex PCR, and its TCRdb copy is limited to in-frame clones, with some not included. The table has fewer than 35,000 clones, roughly 80% seen once. The sequencing here drew on CD8+ T cells sorted from blood (inferred from file names), taken from a patient given nivolumab and ipilimumab in sequence. Every receptor here comes from a human donor with melanoma.

This clone was observed a few times. The chain combines TRBV28 with TRBJ2-1; 7 bases fit TRBD1. J lost 7 bases, V lost 2 bases, and 5 bases had no gene match. There are 14 residues in the CDR3. Germline V gene sequence: CDR1 MDHEN, CDR2 SYDVKM. The CDR3 DNA is TGTGCCAGCAGTTTACAGGGGGATTGGAATGAGCAGTTCTTC. Translating it yields CASSLQGDWNEQFF.

The V call is TRBV9, the J call TRBJ2-2; tentatively, D is TRBD2 (6 bases). Germline CDR1 SGDLS, CDR2 YYNGEE. V gave up 7 bases and J gave up 1 base, with 17 bases separating them. The CDR3 length is 16 residues. In nucleotides, the CDR3 is TGTGCCAGCCAAACGGGGAACGGGGGGAACACCGGGGAGCTGTTTTTT. Protein: CASQTGNGGNTGELFF.

This clone appeared once. The CDR3 DNA reads as TGTGCCAGCAGCTTAAAAGGGCAGGGGATTCAGCCCCAGCATTTT. This codes for CASSLKGQGIQPQHF. The chain couples TRBV7-8 to TRBJ1-5; D might be TRBD1 (6 bases). With 2 bases removed from V and 6 bases from J, the gap between germline ends came to 14 bases. Germline assignment: CDR1 SGHVS and CDR2 FQNEAQ. The CDR3 contains 15 residues.

This clone has a handful of counts. The gene calls are TRBV7-6 and TRBJ2-7; a weak D match, TRBD2 (5 bases). V gave up 4 bases and J gave up 2 bases, with 9 bases separating them. The germline V gene has CDR1 SGHVS and CDR2 FNYEAQ. This CDR3 contains 13 residues. In DNA form, the CDR3 reads TGTGCCAGCAGCTGGGGAGCCACCTACGAGCAGTACTTC. Amino acid sequence: CASSWGATYEQYF.

The chain links TRBV11-2 to TRBJ1-1; 9 nucleotides match TRBD1. Germline CDR1 SGHAT, CDR2 FQNNGV. CDR3 length equals 15 residues. V was clipped by 0 bases and J by 5 bases; unmatched bases: 4. The CDR3 sequence is CASSLEWTGETEAFF. The CDR3 region has the DNA TGTGCCAGCAGCTTAGAATGGACAGGGGAAACTGAAGCTTTCTTT.

J is TRBJ2-2 and V is TRBV7-9; TRBD1 matches 8 bases. The CDR3 is 14 amino acids. J gave up 2 bases and V 7 bases, and 3 bases lay outside the gene matches. Germline V CDR1 and CDR2: SEHNR, FQNEAQ (reference sequence). The CDR3 sequence: CASKGQENTGELFF. CDR3 bases: TGTGCCAGCAAGGGACAGGAAAACACCGGGGAGCTGTTTTTT.

This chain uses TRBV4-2 with TRBJ2-7, with 7 bases that match TRBD1. The CDR3 contains 13 residues. Per germline, CDR1 LGHNA and CDR2 YNFKEQ. V lost 1 base, J lost 7 bases, and 4 bases stayed unmatched. This CDR3 is CASSQGQGGEQYF. The CDR3 region has the DNA TGTGCCAGCAGCCAAGGACAGGGCGGAGAGCAGTACTTC.

This clone was picked up one time. The CDR3 nucleotides read TGCGCCAGCAGCCAAGGTCCCCGAAGGGACAGCTCCTACAATGAGCAGTTCTTC. It encodes CASSQGPRRDSSYNEQFF. The chain joins TRBV4-1 to TRBJ2-1, with 7 nucleotides matching TRBD1. V shed 1 base and J 0 bases; nucleotides not matched to a gene: 9. The CDR3 consists of 18 residues. Germline V gives CDR1 MGHRA, CDR2 YSYEKL.

The chain employs TRBV13 and TRBJ1-1; perhaps TRBD1 as D (6 bases). CDR1 and CDR2 from the germline V gene are PRHDT and FYEKMQ (reference sequence). The CDR3 runs 14 residues. V dropped 4 bases and J dropped 1 base, with 10 bases sitting between them. The CDR3 bases are TGTGCCAGCAGCTCGAGGGGGGGGAACACTGAAGCTTTCTTT. It yields the protein CASSSRGGNTEAFF.

The gene calls are TRBV19 and TRBJ1-1; 8 bases are shared with TRBD1. CDR3 length: 15 residues. After removal of 5 bases from V and 3 bases from J, the junction contained 8 bases not matched to a gene. Germline V CDR1 and CDR2: LNHDA, SQIVND (reference sequence). CDR3 sequence reads: CASSGGTGPHTEAFF. The CDR3 DNA is TGTGCCAGTAGTGGAGGGACAGGACCCCACACTGAAGCTTTCTTT.

This chain joins TRBV6-1 and TRBJ2-7, with a possible D match to TRBD2 (6 bases). The ends were cut back, 1 base at V and 6 bases at J, with 13 bases in the middle. CDR1 MNHNS and CDR2 SASEGT come from the germline V gene. This CDR3 has 14 amino acids. This CDR3 reads CASSEGRGPGEQYF. In DNA, the CDR3 is TGTGCCAGCAGTGAAGGGAGGGGACCGGGCGAGCAGTACTTC.

V usage is TRBV6-6 and J usage is TRBJ2-7, with D perhaps TRBD1 (5 bases). The CDR3 is 11 amino acids. The ends were cut back, 3 bases at V and 7 bases at J, with 7 bases in the middle. CDR1 is MNHNY and CDR2 is SVGAGI in the germline V gene (reference sequence). The CDR3 sequence is CASSYSGEQYF. CDR3 in DNA: TGTGCCAGCAGTTATTCAGGGGAGCAGTACTTC.

This chain joins TRBV7-9 and TRBJ2-2; D gene ambiguous. Germline V gene lookup returns CDR1 SEHNR and CDR2 FQNEAQ (reference sequence). CDR3 size: 14 residues. Trimming left V 0 bases short and J 6 bases short, with 8 bases between. CDR3 amino acids: CASSLALSSGELFF. CDR3 nucleotides: TGTGCCAGCAGCTTAGCGCTAAGTTCCGGGGAGCTGTTTTTT.

By share of the sample, this clone is medium-sized. The chain carries TRBV11-2 and TRBJ1-1; 8 bases align to TRBD1. The CDR3 has 12 amino acids. Germline V gene lookup returns CDR1 SGHAT and CDR2 FQNNGV. The V and J ends lost 6 bases and 4 bases, in that order; junction bases with no gene match: 1. CDR3 in amino acids: CASRDRGTEAFF. CDR3 coding DNA: TGTGCCAGCAGAGACAGGGGCACTGAAGCTTTCTTT.

The CDR3 nucleotides are TGTGCCAGCAGACCTAGCGGGCGCGCCTACGAGCAGTACTTC. Translating gives CASRPSGRAYEQYF. This chain links TRBV27 with TRBJ2-5; 8 positions match TRBD2. The J call may not be correct, given that the DNA end is closer to TRBJ2-7. The CDR3 consists of 14 residues. CDR1 is MNHEY, CDR2 SMNVEV, per germline (reference sequence).

The rearrangement links TRBV4-2 to TRBJ2-1; 12 nucleotides align to TRBD2. This CDR3 is built from 17 residues. Trimming removed 1 base from V and 5 bases from J; junction bases left unmatched: 6. Germline assignment: CDR1 LGHNA and CDR2 YNFKEQ. The CDR3 region is CASSQAASGGANNEQFF. CDR3 sequence (DNA): TGTGCCAGCAGCCAAGCGGCTAGCGGGGGGGCCAACAATGAGCAGTTCTTC.

The chain employs TRBV6-5 and TRBJ2-7, with 8 bases fitting TRBD1. This CDR3 is built from 15 residues. Germline V CDR1 and CDR2: MNHEY, SVGAGI. V trimming: 6 bases; J trimming: 4 bases; junction bases outside the gene matches: 11. This chain's CDR3 is CASRPPQGAGYEQYF. Here the CDR3 DNA reads TGTGCCAGCAGGCCCCCCCAGGGGGCGGGGTACGAGCAGTACTTC.